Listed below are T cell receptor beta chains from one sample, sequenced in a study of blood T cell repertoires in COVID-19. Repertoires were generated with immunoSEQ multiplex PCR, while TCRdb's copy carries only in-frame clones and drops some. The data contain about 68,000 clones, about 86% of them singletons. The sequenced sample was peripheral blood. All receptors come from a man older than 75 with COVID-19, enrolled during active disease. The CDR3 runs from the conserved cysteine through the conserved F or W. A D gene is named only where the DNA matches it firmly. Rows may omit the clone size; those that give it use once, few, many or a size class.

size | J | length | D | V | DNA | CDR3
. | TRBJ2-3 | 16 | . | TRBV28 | TGTGCCAGCAGTTTACAAGACATACATAGTTCAGATACGCAGTATTTT | CASSLQDIHSSDTQYF
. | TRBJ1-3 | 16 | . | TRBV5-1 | TGCGCCAGCAGCGTGGGGGGGGTTTACTCTGGAAACACCATATATTTT | CASSVGGVYSGNTIYF
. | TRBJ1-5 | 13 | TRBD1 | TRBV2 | TGTGCCAGCAGTGAAGGGACAGGTCAGCCCCAGCATTTT | CASSEGTGQPQHF
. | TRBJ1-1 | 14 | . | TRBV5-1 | TGCGCCAGCAGCTTGCGATCCGGGAACACTGAAGCTTTCTTT | CASSLRSGNTEAFF
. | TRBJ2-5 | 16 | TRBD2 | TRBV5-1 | TGCGCCAGCAGCGGTCGACTTAGCGGGGTGGAAGAGACCCAGTACTTC | CASSGRLSGVEETQYF
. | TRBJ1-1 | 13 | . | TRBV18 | TGTGCCAGCTCACCCGCGACAGATACTGAAGCTTTCTTT | CASSPATDTEAFF
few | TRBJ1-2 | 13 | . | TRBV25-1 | TGTGCCAGCAGTGAGTCGGGGTATTTTGGCTACACCTTC | CASSESGYFGYTF
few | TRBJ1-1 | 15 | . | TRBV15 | TGTGCCACCAGCAGAGATTTAACCAGAATTAATGAAGCTTTCTTT | CATSRDLTRINEAFF
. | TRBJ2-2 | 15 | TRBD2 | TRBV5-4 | TGTGCCAGCAGCTTGCCGGGAGGGAACACCGGGGAGCTGTTTTTT | CASSLPGGNTGELFF
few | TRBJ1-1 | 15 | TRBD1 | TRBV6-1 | TGTGCCAGCAGTGAGAGGGACAGGGGACGGACTGAAGCTTTCTTT | CASSERDRGRTEAFF
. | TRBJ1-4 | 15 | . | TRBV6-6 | TGTGCCAGCAGTTACGGCAACAGGCAATTAGAAAAACTGTTTTTT | CASSYGNRQLEKLFF
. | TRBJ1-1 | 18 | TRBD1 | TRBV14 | TGTGCCAGCAGCCAAGCGGGACAGGGGGTCCCACATCGGACTGAAGCTTTCTTT | CASSQAGQGVPHRTEAFF
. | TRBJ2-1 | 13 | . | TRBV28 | TGTGCCAGCAGCCAGGGATTCTACAATGAGCAGTTCTTC | CASSQGFYNEQFF